The rows below give T cell receptor beta chains drawn from one sample of a study of response to subunit inactivated influenza vaccine. TCRdb re-analysed the RT-PCR reads in MiXCR, keeping a single row per CDR3 protein. This table has 500,000 to 600,000 distinct CDR3 sequences, 12% appearing once. The sample in question was PBMCs from blood, obtained on the day of vaccination. The receptors shown here come from a man between 50 and 59 years old who received an inactivated influenza vaccine. Both conserved end residues are part of each CDR3. The D gene is left open where the match is weak. Some rows have no size entry. The others give once, few or many, or a class for an expanded clone.

V gene: TRBV7-6
J gene: TRBJ2-4
CDR3 length: 17
clone size: -
D gene: TRBD1
CDR3 protein: CASSLGGGPPGGNIQYF
CDR3 DNA: TGTGCCAGCAGCTTAGGAGGGGGCCCGCCAGGTGGAAACATTCAGTACTTC

V gene: TRBV4-3
J gene: TRBJ2-1
CDR3 length: 18
clone size: few
D gene: TRBD2
CDR3 protein: CASSQLAGAPTIYNEQFF
CDR3 DNA: TGCGCCAGCAGCCAACTAGCGGGGGCCCCCACTATCTACAATGAGCAGTTCTTC

V gene: TRBV19
J gene: TRBJ1-1
CDR3 length: 13
clone size: few
D gene: -
CDR3 protein: CASSKRGETEAFF
CDR3 DNA: TGTGCCAGTAGTAAGAGGGGGGAAACTGAAGCTTTCTTT

V gene: TRBV18
J gene: TRBJ2-1
CDR3 length: 12
clone size: -
D gene: TRBD1
CDR3 protein: CASSLTGDEQFF
CDR3 DNA: TGTGCCAGCTCACTGACAGGGGATGAGCAGTTCTTC

V gene: TRBV5-1
J gene: TRBJ2-1
CDR3 length: 18
clone size: -
D gene: -
CDR3 protein: CASSLGFSRPSSYNEQFF
CDR3 DNA: TGCGCCAGCAGCTTGGGGTTCTCCCGACCTAGCTCCTACAATGAGCAGTTCTTC

V gene: TRBV28
J gene: TRBJ2-1
CDR3 length: 14
clone size: many
D gene: -
CDR3 protein: CASSLYGTPNEQFF
CDR3 DNA: TGTGCCAGCAGTTTATATGGGACGCCCAATGAGCAGTTCTTC

V gene: TRBV30
J gene: TRBJ2-1
CDR3 length: 11
clone size: -
D gene: TRBD2
CDR3 protein: CAWSVTSGQFF
CDR3 DNA: TGTGCCTGGAGTGTAACTAGCGGGCAGTTCTTC

V gene: TRBV4-3
J gene: TRBJ2-1
CDR3 length: 16
clone size: few
D gene: TRBD1
CDR3 protein: CASSQDSGGSYNEQFF
CDR3 DNA: TGCGCCAGCAGCCAAGACTCAGGGGGTTCCTACAATGAGCAGTTCTTC

V gene: TRBV12-3/TRBV12-4
J gene: TRBJ2-2
CDR3 length: 15
clone size: -
D gene: -
CDR3 protein: CASSLLVAKTGELFF
CDR3 DNA: TGTGCCAGCAGTTTACTTGTAGCCAAGACCGGGGAGCTGTTTTTT

V gene: TRBV12-3/TRBV12-4
J gene: TRBJ1-5
CDR3 length: 14
clone size: many
D gene: TRBD1
CDR3 protein: CASSRDRDGQPQHF
CDR3 DNA: TGTGCCAGCAGTCGTGACAGGGACGGGCAGCCCCAGCATTTT

V gene: TRBV6-5
J gene: TRBJ2-1
CDR3 length: 12
clone size: few
D gene: -
CDR3 protein: CASSYSNNEQFF
CDR3 DNA: TGTGCCAGCAGTTACTCGAATAATGAGCAGTTCTTC

V gene: TRBV29-1
J gene: TRBJ1-1
CDR3 length: 15
clone size: many
D gene: -
CDR3 protein: CSATKYTGWNTEAFF
CDR3 DNA: TGCAGCGCCACCAAATACACAGGGTGGAACACTGAAGCTTTCTTT

V gene: TRBV18
J gene: TRBJ2-2
CDR3 length: 15
clone size: -
D gene: TRBD1
CDR3 protein: CASSLRQGATGELFF
CDR3 DNA: TGTGCCAGCTCCCTCCGACAGGGGGCCACCGGGGAGCTGTTTTTT

V gene: TRBV4-3
J gene: TRBJ2-1
CDR3 length: 15
clone size: few
D gene: -
CDR3 protein: CASSRKTSSYNEQFF
CDR3 DNA: TGCGCCAGCAGCCGTAAGACTAGCTCCTACAATGAGCAGTTCTTC

V gene: TRBV7-2
J gene: TRBJ2-3
CDR3 length: 16
clone size: -
D gene: TRBD1
CDR3 protein: CASSKEGQGFTDTQYF
CDR3 DNA: TGTGCCAGCAGCAAAGAAGGACAGGGGTTCACAGATACGCAGTATTTT

V gene: TRBV5-1
J gene: TRBJ2-7
CDR3 length: 15
clone size: -
D gene: -
CDR3 protein: CASSSTGLGSYEQYF
CDR3 DNA: TGCGCCAGCAGCTCAACAGGATTAGGTTCCTACGAGCAGTACTTC

V gene: TRBV19
J gene: TRBJ1-1
CDR3 length: 15
clone size: -
D gene: -
CDR3 protein: CASSILAVGNTEAFF
CDR3 DNA: TGTGCCAGTAGTATCTTGGCAGTGGGGAACACTGAAGCTTTCTTT

V gene: TRBV5-1
J gene: TRBJ2-2
CDR3 length: 14
clone size: few
D gene: -
CDR3 protein: CASSLLNPAGELFF
CDR3 DNA: TGCGCCAGCAGCTTGTTAAACCCCGCCGGGGAGCTGTTTTTT

V gene: TRBV12-3/TRBV12-4
J gene: TRBJ2-2
CDR3 length: 16
clone size: -
D gene: TRBD1
CDR3 protein: CASSLGQGALGGELFF
CDR3 DNA: TGTGCCAGCAGTTTGGGACAGGGGGCGTTAGGCGGGGAGCTGTTTTTT

V gene: TRBV28
J gene: TRBJ2-6
CDR3 length: 16
clone size: few
D gene: -
CDR3 protein: CASSLLGYSGANVLTF
CDR3 DNA: TGTGCCAGCAGTTTACTCGGATACTCTGGGGCCAACGTCCTGACTTTC

V gene: TRBV5-1
J gene: TRBJ1-5
CDR3 length: 13
clone size: many
D gene: TRBD1
CDR3 protein: CASSKGADQPQHF
CDR3 DNA: TGCGCCAGCAGTAAGGGGGCCGATCAGCCCCAGCATTTT

V gene: TRBV12-3/TRBV12-4
J gene: TRBJ2-3
CDR3 length: 13
clone size: -
D gene: -
CDR3 protein: CASSRYRTDTQYF
CDR3 DNA: TGTGCCAGCTCGCGGTACCGCACAGATACGCAGTATTTT

V gene: TRBV3-1
J gene: TRBJ2-7
CDR3 length: 15
clone size: few
D gene: -
CDR3 protein: CASSQVSGAGYEQYF
CDR3 DNA: TGTGCCAGCAGCCAAGTCTCAGGGGCGGGCTACGAGCAGTACTTC

V gene: TRBV3-1
J gene: TRBJ2-5
CDR3 length: 15
clone size: -
D gene: -
CDR3 protein: CASSQVRGNQETQYF
CDR3 DNA: TGTGCCAGCAGCCAAGTGCGGGGTAACCAAGAGACCCAGTACTTC

V gene: TRBV27
J gene: TRBJ2-2
CDR3 length: 20
clone size: few
D gene: TRBD2
CDR3 protein: CASSLSPGTSGSANTGELFF
CDR3 DNA: TGTGCCAGCAGTTTAAGCCCCGGGACTAGCGGGAGCGCGAACACCGGGGAGCTGTTTTTT

V gene: TRBV12-3/TRBV12-4
J gene: TRBJ2-7
CDR3 length: 17
clone size: many
D gene: TRBD1
CDR3 protein: CASSSGRGRLVSYEQYF
CDR3 DNA: TGTGCCAGCAGTTCGGGCAGGGGGCGACTTGTCTCCTACGAGCAGTACTTC

V gene: TRBV7-9
J gene: TRBJ1-1
CDR3 length: 13
clone size: -
D gene: -
CDR3 protein: CASSLFSETEAFF
CDR3 DNA: TGTGCCAGCAGCCTCTTCTCGGAGACTGAAGCTTTCTTT

V gene: TRBV6-5
J gene: TRBJ2-2
CDR3 length: 15
clone size: many
D gene: -
CDR3 protein: CASSFWQGSTGELFF
CDR3 DNA: TGTGCCAGCAGTTTTTGGCAGGGGAGCACCGGGGAGCTGTTTTTT

V gene: TRBV29-1
J gene: TRBJ2-1
CDR3 length: 15
clone size: many
D gene: -
CDR3 protein: CSVEDGRGQVDEQFF
CDR3 DNA: TGCAGCGTTGAAGACGGCAGGGGTCAGGTCGATGAGCAGTTCTTC

V gene: TRBV4-2
J gene: TRBJ2-3
CDR3 length: 20
clone size: -
D gene: TRBD1
CDR3 protein: CASSREGQGSTISSTDTQYF
CDR3 DNA: TGTGCCAGCAGCCGAGAAGGACAGGGCTCCACAATTTCTAGCACAGATACGCAGTATTTT

V gene: TRBV6-2/TRBV6-3
J gene: TRBJ1-5
CDR3 length: 12
clone size: -
D gene: -
CDR3 protein: CASSYTGPAQHF
CDR3 DNA: TGTGCCAGCAGTTACACCGGACCAGCCCAGCATTTT

V gene: TRBV12-3/TRBV12-4
J gene: TRBJ2-3
CDR3 length: 16
clone size: few
D gene: -
CDR3 protein: CASSFLAMVEGDTQYF
CDR3 DNA: TGTGCCAGCAGTTTTCTAGCGATGGTGGAAGGAGATACGCAGTATTTT

V gene: TRBV9
J gene: TRBJ1-3
CDR3 length: 16
clone size: -
D gene: -
CDR3 protein: CASSKTGGSTGNTIYF
CDR3 DNA: TGTGCCAGCAGCAAGACGGGAGGGTCCACTGGAAACACCATATATTTT

V gene: TRBV14
J gene: TRBJ2-2
CDR3 length: 14
clone size: few
D gene: -
CDR3 protein: CASSPRHNTGELFF
CDR3 DNA: TGTGCCAGCAGCCCGAGACATAACACCGGGGAGCTGTTTTTT

V gene: TRBV2
J gene: TRBJ2-5
CDR3 length: 17
clone size: -
D gene: TRBD2
CDR3 protein: CASSPIAGGLELETQYF
CDR3 DNA: TGTGCCAGCAGTCCAATAGCGGGGGGGCTCGAGTTGGAGACCCAGTACTTC

V gene: TRBV10-3
J gene: TRBJ2-1
CDR3 length: 16
clone size: few
D gene: TRBD2
CDR3 protein: CAISEVSSGSQDEQFF
CDR3 DNA: TGTGCCATCAGTGAGGTGTCTAGCGGGAGTCAGGATGAGCAGTTCTTC

V gene: TRBV27
J gene: TRBJ2-5
CDR3 length: 15
clone size: -
D gene: -
CDR3 protein: CASSFRPGIMETQYF
CDR3 DNA: TGTGCCAGCAGTTTTCGCCCGGGGATTATGGAGACCCAGTACTTC

V gene: TRBV9
J gene: TRBJ2-3
CDR3 length: 14
clone size: few
D gene: -
CDR3 protein: CASSVEGAADTQYF
CDR3 DNA: TGTGCCAGCAGCGTCGAGGGAGCGGCAGATACGCAGTATTTT

V gene: TRBV11-2
J gene: TRBJ2-4
CDR3 length: 13
clone size: few
D gene: -
CDR3 protein: CASPKMGKNIQYF
CDR3 DNA: TGTGCCAGCCCGAAGATGGGCAAAAACATTCAGTACTTC

V gene: TRBV15
J gene: TRBJ2-3
CDR3 length: 13
clone size: -
D gene: -
CDR3 protein: CATSGRITDTQYF
CDR3 DNA: TGTGCCACCAGCGGCAGAATCACAGATACGCAGTATTTT

V gene: TRBV7-9
J gene: TRBJ2-7
CDR3 length: 15
clone size: -
D gene: -
CDR3 protein: CASSPRDWDSYEQYF
CDR3 DNA: TGTGCCAGCAGCCCCCGGGACTGGGACTCCTACGAGCAGTACTTC

V gene: TRBV28
J gene: TRBJ2-7
CDR3 length: 14
clone size: few
D gene: TRBD1
CDR3 protein: CASSFWTGNNEQYF
CDR3 DNA: TGTGCCAGCAGTTTCTGGACAGGGAACAACGAGCAGTACTTC

V gene: TRBV5-1
J gene: TRBJ2-5
CDR3 length: 17
clone size: few
D gene: TRBD2
CDR3 protein: CASSFFSLAAQGETQYF
CDR3 DNA: TGCGCCAGCAGCTTCTTTTCACTAGCGGCCCAAGGAGAGACCCAGTACTTC

V gene: TRBV6-5
J gene: TRBJ2-1
CDR3 length: 16
clone size: -
D gene: TRBD2
CDR3 protein: CASSYSTSGVHNEQFF
CDR3 DNA: TGTGCCAGCAGTTACTCGACTAGCGGGGTTCACAATGAGCAGTTCTTC

V gene: TRBV6-2/TRBV6-3
J gene: TRBJ2-7
CDR3 length: 15
clone size: many
D gene: TRBD1
CDR3 protein: CASSPLRDRTDEQYF
CDR3 DNA: TGTGCCAGCAGTCCATTAAGGGACAGAACGGACGAGCAGTACTTC

V gene: TRBV7-2
J gene: TRBJ2-7
CDR3 length: 15
clone size: many
D gene: TRBD1
CDR3 protein: CASSLIGTGVREQYF
CDR3 DNA: TGTGCCAGCAGCTTAATAGGGACAGGGGTGCGCGAGCAGTACTTC

V gene: TRBV12-3/TRBV12-4
J gene: TRBJ2-5
CDR3 length: 13
clone size: many
D gene: -
CDR3 protein: CASSLARLETQYF
CDR3 DNA: TGTGCCAGCAGTTTAGCGAGATTGGAGACCCAGTACTTC

V gene: TRBV20-1
J gene: TRBJ2-7
CDR3 length: 11
clone size: -
D gene: -
CDR3 protein: CSAARALEQYF
CDR3 DNA: TGCAGTGCTGCCAGGGCCCTGGAGCAGTACTTC

V gene: TRBV28
J gene: TRBJ2-2
CDR3 length: 18
clone size: many
D gene: TRBD2
CDR3 protein: CASSFRTSGGSNTGELFF
CDR3 DNA: TGTGCCAGCAGTTTCAGGACTAGCGGGGGTTCGAACACCGGGGAGCTGTTTTTT

V gene: TRBV12-3/TRBV12-4
J gene: TRBJ1-1
CDR3 length: 14
clone size: many
D gene: -
CDR3 protein: CASRPQLKNTEAFF
CDR3 DNA: TGTGCCAGCAGACCTCAGTTAAAGAACACTGAAGCTTTCTTT

V gene: TRBV12-3/TRBV12-4
J gene: TRBJ2-5
CDR3 length: 14
clone size: -
D gene: -
CDR3 protein: CASSSGSRGETQYF
CDR3 DNA: TGTGCCAGCAGTTCAGGGAGTCGCGGGGAGACCCAGTACTTC

V gene: TRBV19
J gene: TRBJ2-1
CDR3 length: 15
clone size: many
D gene: TRBD1
CDR3 protein: CASRPTGEPNNEQFF
CDR3 DNA: TGTGCCAGTAGACCCACAGGGGAACCTAACAATGAGCAGTTCTTC

V gene: TRBV20-1
J gene: TRBJ2-5
CDR3 length: 13
clone size: few
D gene: -
CDR3 protein: CSARGGNYETQYF
CDR3 DNA: TGCAGTGCTCGTGGGGGGAATTACGAGACCCAGTACTTC

V gene: TRBV6-1
J gene: TRBJ2-4
CDR3 length: 15
clone size: few
D gene: -
CDR3 protein: CASGAAGLAKNIQYF
CDR3 DNA: TGTGCCAGTGGGGCGGCAGGGCTAGCCAAAAACATTCAGTACTTC

V gene: TRBV7-9
J gene: TRBJ2-5
CDR3 length: 15
clone size: -
D gene: TRBD1
CDR3 protein: CASSPRTGVQETQYF
CDR3 DNA: TGTGCCAGCAGCCCCCGGACAGGCGTCCAAGAGACCCAGTACTTC